The 11 T cell receptor beta chains given below trace back to one sample, sequenced in a study of blood T cell repertoires in COVID-19. The data were produced by immunoSEQ multiplex PCR, yet TCRdb's version contains in-frame clones alone and is incomplete. The sample lists 310,000 or so clones; 90% were seen once. The sequenced sample was PBMCs or T cells enriched from blood (not recorded which). Receptor source: a woman under 30 with acute COVID-19.

There are a few counts of this clone. This chain uses TRBV19 with TRBJ1-5; D not certain. The CDR3 runs 12 residues. The V end lost 8 bases, the J end lost 0 bases, and 5 bases lay between the germline ends. Germline V gene data show CDR1 as LNHDA and CDR2 as SQIVND (reference sequence). CDR3 DNA: TGTGCCAGTGGGCTTAGCAATCAGCCCCAGCATTTT. It translates to CASGLSNQPQHF.

The CDR3 DNA reads as TGTGCCAGCAGAGAGCGGGGGAACACCGGGGAGCTGTTTTTT. Its protein is CASRERGNTGELFF. The gene calls are TRBV6-5 and TRBJ2-2; 7 bases fit TRBD2. Trimming at V came to 6 bases and at J to 1 base, leaving 2 bases not matched to a gene. This CDR3 has 14 amino acids. The germline gives CDR1 MNHEY, CDR2 SVGAGI.

The J gene is TRBJ2-1, the V gene TRBV11-3; 12 bases are shared with TRBD1. The trim removed 5 bases at V and 7 bases at J, leaving 9 bases unmatched. This CDR3 is 16 amino acids long. Germline V lookup: CDR1 SGHNT, CDR2 YENEEA. This CDR3 is CASSPGMGQGANEQFF. CDR3 coding DNA: TGTGCCAGCAGCCCTGGGATGGGACAGGGGGCAAATGAGCAGTTCTTC.

This clone appeared a few times. The rearrangement joins TRBV7-9 to TRBJ2-7, with 12 nucleotides matching TRBD2. This CDR3 comprises 15 residues. V trimming: 5 bases; J trimming: 7 bases; junction bases outside the gene matches: 9. Germline V gene data show CDR1 as SEHNR and CDR2 as FQNEAQ (reference sequence). In DNA form, the CDR3 reads TGTGCCAGCAGCATCCTAGCGGGAGGGCCGGGTGAGCAGTACTTC. Protein sequence: CASSILAGGPGEQYF.

This clone was seen more than once but under ten times. The genes are TRBV6-5 and TRBJ2-7, with TRBD1 matching over 8 bases. CDR1 and CDR2 from the germline V gene are MNHEY and SVGAGI. Trimming cost V 2 bases and J 4 bases; bases outside gene matches: 4. CDR3 length equals 14 residues. The CDR3 protein is CASSYIQGAYEQYF. CDR3 nucleotide sequence: TGTGCCAGCAGTTACATTCAGGGGGCTTACGAGCAGTACTTC.

This clone appeared a single time. This chain joins TRBV4-1 and TRBJ2-1, with 8 bases that match TRBD2. CDR1 and CDR2 from the germline V gene are MGHRA and YSYEKL. The J segment lost 4 bases and the V segment lost 1 base, leaving 12 bases of the junction unmatched. The CDR3 is 18 amino acids. The CDR3 region is CASSQGFLAGGTYNEQFF. CDR3 bases: TGCGCCAGCAGCCAAGGGTTTTTGGCGGGGGGAACATACAATGAGCAGTTCTTC.

The chain links TRBV4-3 to TRBJ1-4; no firm D call. Looked up from germline, CDR1 is LGHNA and CDR2 is YSLEER. V was trimmed by 1 base and J by 4 bases, leaving 10 bases between them. The CDR3 has 15 amino acids. The CDR3 nucleotides are TGCGCCAGCAGCCAAGGGACGGGGAATAATGAAAAACTGTTTTTT. It specifies CASSQGTGNNEKLFF.

As concerns this clone: This sample includes further DNA sequences coding for the same CDR3. V usage is TRBV18 and J usage is TRBJ2-7; 11 nucleotides line up with TRBD2. The V gene's germline CDR1 is KGHSH and CDR2 LQKENI. The CDR3 is 15 amino acids. V was pared by 4 bases and J by 4 bases, with 6 bases of the junction left unmatched. The CDR3 loop is CASSQTGTSGYEQYF. Here the CDR3 DNA reads TGTGCCAGCTCACAGACCGGGACTAGCGGATACGAGCAGTACTTC. Together with reference TRBV18 and TRBJ2-7, the CDR3 gives the full variable domain: NAGVMQNPRHLVRRRGQEARLRCSPMKGHSHVYWYRQLPEEGLKFMVYLQKENIIDESGMPKERFSAEFPKEGPSILRIQQVVRGDSAAYFCASSQTGTSGYEQYFGPGTRLTVT.

This clone was recorded only once. J is TRBJ2-3 and V is TRBV29-1; 8 bases are a match to TRBD1. CDR1 is SQVTM and CDR2 is ANQGSEA in the germline V gene. The CDR3 contains 13 residues. The ends lost 3 bases at V and 5 bases at J; junction bases unmatched: 4. CDR3 protein: CSVDGRGQDTQYF. The CDR3 DNA sequence: TGCAGCGTTGATGGCAGGGGGCAAGATACGCAGTATTTT.

The gene calls are TRBV7-8 and TRBJ1-4; D is undetermined. The CDR3 is made up of 13 amino acids. Germline CDR1 reads SGHVS; CDR2 reads FQNEAQ. Deletions cut 6 bases from V and 8 bases from J, with 13 bases between. CDR3 in DNA: TGTGCCAGCAGTTGGGAGGGAGGCGAAAAACTGTTTTTT. Its translation is CASSWEGGEKLFF.

The gene calls are TRBV27 and TRBJ2-1; D is possibly TRBD2 (6 bases). The V and J ends lost 5 bases and 9 bases respectively, with 17 bases between them. Germline V gene lookup returns CDR1 MNHEY and CDR2 SMNVEV (reference sequence). The CDR3 is 14 amino acids. The CDR3 coding sequence is TGTGCCAGCAGTCTAGCGCCTTCGTGGGGTGAGCAGTTCTTC. Encoded protein: CASSLAPSWGEQFF.